These 7 T cell receptor beta chains came from one sample sequenced in a study of cytomegalovirus exposure and HLA in healthy donors. Some clones are missing from TCRdb's copy, which holds only in-frame ones; the method was immunoSEQ multiplex PCR. This table holds a few hundred thousand clones, 86% found once. The specimen sequenced was PBMCs. These receptors were collected from a woman aged 18-29 years in good health and CMV-seronegative.

The J gene is TRBJ1-2, the V gene TRBV5-4, with no clear D. The CDR3 contains 14 residues. Germline values: CDR1 SGHNT, CDR2 YYREEE (reference sequence). Trimming left V 4 bases short and J 3 bases short, with 13 bases between. CDR3 loop: CASSPTPFDYGYTF. CDR3 bases: TGTGCCAGCAGCCCGACACCATTTGACTATGGCTACACCTTC.

This chain connects TRBV19 to TRBJ2-7; 7 bases are shared with TRBD1. Germline CDR1 and CDR2: LNHDA and SQIVND (reference sequence). Trimming cost V 7 bases and J 2 bases; bases outside gene matches: 8. The CDR3 has 14 amino acids. CDR3 region: CASTPSQGAYEQYF. CDR3 bases: TGTGCCAGTACCCCTTCCCAGGGGGCCTACGAGCAGTACTTC.

In regard to this clone: This sample includes further DNA sequences coding for the same CDR3. The gene calls are TRBV9 and TRBJ2-1; TRBD2 might be the D (6 bases). V shed 1 base and J shed 0 bases, with 8 bases lying between them. Germline CDR1 is SGDLS and CDR2 is YYNGEE. The CDR3 contains 15 residues. The CDR3 protein is CASSVSGSSYNEQFF. DNA of the CDR3: TGTGCCAGCAGCGTATCCGGGAGCTCCTACAATGAGCAGTTCTTC.

The V call is TRBV6-5, the J call TRBJ2-6, with D tentatively TRBD2 (5 bases). The CDR3 is 15 amino acids. The germline V gene has CDR1 MNHEY and CDR2 SVGAGI. The V end was cut by 7 bases, the J end by 0 bases, with 10 bases between. The CDR3 DNA is TGTGCCAGCACCGGGGTCCCCTCTGGGGCCAACGTCCTGACTTTC. Protein sequence: CASTGVPSGANVLTF.

The chain recombines TRBV5-6 with TRBJ2-4; D gene ambiguous. This CDR3 contains 13 residues. V lost 4 bases and J 5 bases, leaving 10 bases between the germline ends. Germline CDR1 reads SGHDT; CDR2 reads YYEEEE. The CDR3 is CASSQNNQNIQYF. The CDR3 DNA is TGTGCCAGCAGCCAGAACAACCAAAACATTCAGTACTTC.

The chain carries TRBV4-1 and TRBJ2-3; 8 bases match TRBD1. The CDR3 is 15 residues long. V gave up 4 bases and J gave up 6 bases; unmatched junction bases: 9. Germline V gene lookup returns CDR1 MGHRA and CDR2 YSYEKL. In nucleotides, the CDR3 is TGCGCCAGCAGCCTAAAGGACAGGGTTGGGGATACGCAGTATTTT. Amino acid sequence: CASSLKDRVGDTQYF.

The rearrangement joins TRBV19 to TRBJ1-1; 9 bases align to TRBD1. CDR3 length equals 14 residues. The germline V gene has CDR1 LNHDA and CDR2 SQIVND (reference sequence). The V gene end was trimmed by 6 bases and the J gene end by 4 bases; junction bases not matched to a gene: 6. Here the CDR3 reads CASRGQGRGTEAFF. CDR3 sequence (DNA): TGTGCCAGTAGGGGACAGGGTCGTGGCACTGAAGCTTTCTTT.